The rows below give T cell receptor beta chains drawn from one sample of a study of blood T cell repertoires in COVID-19. The data were produced by immunoSEQ multiplex PCR, yet TCRdb's version contains in-frame clones alone and is incomplete. The data show 25,000 to 35,000 clones, with about 79% seen just once and 10% to 15% held by the top ten. The sample comprised peripheral blood. These receptors came from a human donor in a cohort sampled during active COVID-19. Each CDR3 is given with its conserved first and last residue. D genes are given only for firm matches. Clone size is given for some rows only: seen once, a few or many times, or a class if the clone is expanded.

TRBJ2-5 | TRBV19 | once | TRBD1 | TGTGCCAGTAGTATGGTACAGGGGGCAGAGACCCAGTACTTC | CASSMVQGAETQYF
TRBJ1-1 | TRBV6-2/TRBV6-3 | NA | NA | TGTGCCAGCAGTTACTTGGGGCGGTACATTGAAGCTTTCTTT | CASSYLGRYIEAFF
TRBJ2-7 | TRBV3-1/TRBV3-2 | NA | NA | TGTGCCAGCAGCCAGAGAGGCGGGACTCAAAGGGGGCAGTACTTC | CASSQRGGTQRGQYF
TRBJ1-4 | TRBV11-2 | NA | NA | TGTGCCAGCAGCTTAAACGACAACTTTGGTGAAAAACTGTTTTTT | CASSLNDNFGEKLFF
TRBJ1-5 | TRBV18 | NA | NA | TGTGCCAGCTCACCGAACCGGGAAGAAGCCCAGCATTTT | CASSPNREEAQHF
TRBJ2-5 | TRBV11-2 | few | NA | TGTGCCAGCAGCTTGGGGCTCCAAGAGACCCAGTACTTC | CASSLGLQETQYF
TRBJ2-1 | TRBV29-1 | NA | TRBD2 | TGCAGCGCAGGACGGGGGGTGGGCTACAATGAGCAGTTCTTC | CSAGRGVGYNEQFF
TRBJ1-2 | TRBV27 | NA | NA | TGTGCCAGCAGTTTTCGAGAAAACTATGGCTACACCTTC | CASSFRENYGYTF
TRBJ2-3 | TRBV7-9 | NA | NA | TGTGCCAGCAGTTCCACAGGGCTTAGCACAGATACGCAGTATTTT | CASSSTGLSTDTQYF
TRBJ2-1 | TRBV4-1 | NA | NA | TGCGCCAGCAGCCAAGACAGGGGTCATGAGCAGTTCTTC | CASSQDRGHEQFF
TRBJ1-2 | TRBV6-5 | NA | TRBD1 | TGTGCCAGCAGGAACAGGGGGCACGGCTACACCTTC | CASRNRGHGYTF
TRBJ2-2 | TRBV15 | NA | NA | TGTGCCACCAGCAGAGACGGGAACACCGGGGAGCTGTTTTTT | CATSRDGNTGELFF
TRBJ1-5 | TRBV6-2/TRBV6-3 | once | NA | TGTGCCAGCAGTTACCCCAACGAGGGGCCCCAGCATTTT | CASSYPNEGPQHF